Each of the 19 T cell receptor beta chains below was sequenced from the same sample in a study of shared clonotypes between healthy human individuals. Assay used: immunoSEQ multiplex PCR; TCRdb lists only in-frame clones, some missing. The sample has 2 million or so clones, 85% to 95% seen once; the top ten hold roughly 0.13%. Material for sequencing was naive CD4+ T cells sorted from blood. The sample's subset: CD45RA+ positively selected. Receptors originate from a young man in good health.

This sequence joins TRBV18 and TRBJ1-1, with 7 nucleotides matching TRBD1. V was clipped by 3 bases and J by 5 bases; unmatched bases: 9. The CDR3 is made up of 15 amino acids. Germline CDR1 KGHSH, CDR2 LQKENI. The CDR3 nucleotides read TGTGCCAGCTCACCCAACCAGAACAGGGGAACTGAAGCTTTCTTT. Translation: CASSPNQNRGTEAFF.

Comment on this clone: Other DNA variants within this sample encode the same CDR3. The chain uses TRBV30 and TRBJ1-1, with D perhaps matching TRBD1 (5 bases). V lost 3 bases, J lost 1 base, and 9 bases lay in between. CDR1 GTSNPN and CDR2 SVGIG come from the germline V gene (reference sequence). CDR3 length equals 13 residues. CDR3 loop: CAWRGRWNTEAFF. The CDR3 DNA reads as TGTGCCTGGAGGGGACGCTGGAACACTGAAGCTTTCTTT.

For this clone: Other DNA sequences of this sample code for an identical CDR3. V and J are TRBV28 and TRBJ2-7; D not resolved. The CDR3 has 11 amino acids. The V end was cut by 5 bases, the J end by 3 bases, with 5 bases between. Germline-derived CDR1 and CDR2 are MDHEN and SYDVKM. The CDR3 DNA reads as TGTGCCAGCAGTATGGGCTACGAGCAGTACTTC. Translating gives CASSMGYEQYF. The variable domain in full, completed from reference TRBV28 and TRBJ2-7, reads DVKVTQSSRYLVKRTGEKVFLECVQDMDHENMFWYRQDPGLGLRLIYFSYDVKMKEKGDIPEGYSVSREKKERFSLILESASTNQTSMYLCASSMGYEQYFGPGTRLTVT.

The chain joins TRBV23-1 to TRBJ2-7; D is unresolved. TRBV23-1 is an open reading frame, and its role is uncertain. This CDR3 region has 16 residues. Trimming pared 0 bases from V and 1 base from J, leaving 13 bases between. CDR3 nucleotide sequence: TGCGCCAGCAGTCAATCAAAGGGCGCAAAGTCCTACGAGCAGTACTTC. This translates into CASSQSKGAKSYEQYF.

The chain employs TRBV19 and TRBJ1-2; the match to TRBD1 covers 7 bases. CDR1 is LNHDA, CDR2 SQIVND, per germline (reference sequence). This CDR3 spans 14 amino acids. Trimming at V came to 4 bases and at J to 7 bases, leaving 9 bases not matched to a gene. For the CDR3, the DNA is TGTGCCAGTAGTACCCCAGCAGGGGGTAGTGGCTACACCTTC. Residues: CASSTPAGGSGYTF. Supplemented by reference TRBV19 and TRBJ1-2, the full variable domain reads DGGITQSPKYLFRKEGQNVTLSCEQNLNHDAMYWYRQDPGQGLRLIYYSQIVNDFQKGDIAEGYSVSREKKESFPLTVTSAQKNPTAFYLCASSTPAGGSGYTFGSGTRLTVV.

The chain links TRBV30 to TRBJ1-2; TRBD1 matches 10 bases. This CDR3 is built from 17 residues. Germline trimming cut 2 bases from V and 5 bases from J; bases unmatched to any gene: 14. Germline CDR1 GTSNPN, CDR2 SVGIG (reference sequence). This CDR3 reads CAWSSSGTGVLVYGYTF. The DNA of the CDR3 is TGTGCCTGGAGTTCTTCCGGGACAGGGGTGTTAGTTTATGGCTACACCTTC.

The chain joins TRBV2 to TRBJ1-3; no firm D call. This CDR3 is 13 amino acids long. Germline-derived CDR1 and CDR2 are SNHLY and FYNNEI. V dropped 7 bases and J dropped 0 bases, with 7 bases sitting between them. Written as DNA, the CDR3 is TGTGCCAGCAACGGAATCTCTGGAAACACCATATATTTT. It translates to CASNGISGNTIYF.

V is TRBV7-2 and J is TRBJ2-2; 9 bases line up with TRBD2. The germline gives CDR1 SGHTA, CDR2 FQGNSA. The CDR3 consists of 17 residues. The V segment lost 5 bases and the J segment 2 bases; nucleotides outside the gene matches: 9. The CDR3 sequence: CASSTRLAGRNTGELFF. CDR3 DNA: TGTGCCAGCAGCACCCGGCTAGCGGGACGTAACACCGGGGAGCTGTTTTTT.

This clone was recorded only once. The rearrangement links TRBV10-3 to TRBJ2-3; TRBD2 matches 14 bases. With V trimmed by 0 bases and J by 2 bases, 4 bases remained unmatched. The CDR3 is 18 residues long. Germline values: CDR1 ENHRY, CDR2 SYGVKD. The CDR3 region is CAISESRTSGGFTDTQYF. The CDR3 bases are TGTGCCATCAGTGAGTCGAGGACTAGCGGGGGGTTCACAGATACGCAGTATTTT.

V usage is TRBV10-3 and J usage is TRBJ2-7; D assignment may be TRBD1 or TRBD2 (5 bases each). The CDR3 sequence is 15 residues long. Trimming took 5 bases from V and 4 from J, leaving 18 bases between them. CDR1 is ENHRY and CDR2 is SYGVKD in the germline V gene. CDR3: CAISPGDRGNYEQYF. As DNA, the CDR3 is TGTGCCATCAGTCCTGGGGACCGGGGCAATTACGAGCAGTACTTC.

The chain has TRBV4-3 and TRBJ2-1; 9 nucleotides line up with TRBD1. The ends lost 4 bases at V and 6 bases at J; junction bases unmatched: 10. CDR1 and CDR2 from the germline V gene are LGHNA and YSLEER. CDR3 length: 16 amino acids. CDR3 bases: TGCGCCAGCAGCCGCTTCACAGGGGGCGCAGGCAATGAGCAGTTCTTC. It translates to CASSRFTGGAGNEQFF.

The chain links TRBV5-1 to TRBJ2-1; a weak D match, TRBD2 (5 bases). Germline loops: CDR1 SGHRS, CDR2 YFSETQ. Trimming left V 4 bases short and J 0 bases short, with 8 bases between. The CDR3 runs to 14 residues. The CDR3 DNA follows: TGCGCCAGCAGCACGGACTCCTCCTACAATGAGCAGTTCTTC. Its protein product is CASSTDSSYNEQFF.

The rearrangement joins TRBV9 to TRBJ1-1; 7 positions match TRBD1. The germline gives CDR1 SGDLS, CDR2 YYNGEE. The CDR3 is made up of 16 amino acids. Trimming at V came to 0 bases and at J to 2 bases, leaving 7 bases not matched to a gene. The CDR3, as DNA: TGTGCCAGCAGCGTAGGGGACAGAACCATCAACACTGAAGCTTTCTTT. Protein: CASSVGDRTINTEAFF.

This clone was seen just once. The chain employs TRBV27 and TRBJ2-5, with TRBD2 matching over 10 bases. The CDR3 runs to 14 residues. V lost 3 bases and J lost 4; bases outside the gene matches: 2. Germline V CDR1 and CDR2: MNHEY, SMNVEV (reference sequence). The CDR3 sequence: CASSFLAGVETQYF. The CDR3 coding sequence is TGTGCCAGCAGTTTTCTAGCGGGAGTAGAGACCCAGTACTTC.

Here the CDR3 DNA reads TGCGCCAGCAGTCTTGCGACTAGCGGGAGCCTCTACGAGCAGTACTTC. Translated: CASSLATSGSLYEQYF. J is TRBJ2-7 and V is TRBV4-1, with 12 bases fitting TRBD2. Germline V lookup: CDR1 MGHRA, CDR2 YSYEKL. The CDR3 runs to 16 residues. After removal of 6 bases from V and 3 bases from J, the junction contained 9 bases not matched to a gene.

The gene calls are TRBV5-1 and TRBJ1-1; 8 bases are shared with TRBD1. Trimming cost V 5 bases and J 0 bases; bases outside gene matches: 9. Germline assignment: CDR1 SGHRS and CDR2 YFSETQ. The CDR3 consists of 16 residues. The CDR3 loop is CASSRGQAYMNTEAFF. Here the CDR3 DNA reads TGCGCCAGCAGTCGGGGACAGGCTTATATGAACACTGAAGCTTTCTTT.

As concerns this clone: Different DNA sequences within this sample yield the same CDR3. The CDR3 spells CASSPRGGTGELFF. CDR3 in DNA: TGTGCCAGCTCACCCCGGGGGGGCACCGGGGAGCTGTTTTTT. The chain employs TRBV18 and TRBJ2-2, with 8 bases aligning to TRBD2. V shed 3 bases and J 4 bases; nucleotides not matched to a gene: 1. CDR1 and CDR2 from the germline V gene are KGHSH and LQKENI. The CDR3 is made up of 14 amino acids.

The chain carries TRBV6-1 and TRBJ2-7, with D hard to call. This CDR3 contains 13 residues. Trimming stripped 4 bases from V and 3 bases from J, with 10 bases between. Germline V lookup: CDR1 MNHNS, CDR2 SASEGT. CDR3 in amino acids: CASSVDPLYEQYF. The CDR3 DNA sequence: TGTGCCAGCAGTGTCGACCCGCTCTACGAGCAGTACTTC.

The chain combines TRBV2 with TRBJ2-1; 9 bases fit TRBD2. Germline CDR1 is SNHLY and CDR2 is FYNNEI. The ends lost 3 bases at V and 8 bases at J; junction bases unmatched: 8. The CDR3 totals 15 residues. In nucleotides, the CDR3 is TGTGCCAGCAGTGAGGCGGGGGGGCCATTCGATGAGCAGTTCTTC. As protein: CASSEAGGPFDEQFF.